The 7 T cell receptor beta chains given below trace back to one sample, sequenced in a study of regulatory T cells in long-lasting Graves disease. Noted time point: persistent/refractory GD, antithyroid drugs over 5 years with positive TRAb. Preparation of the TCR library used RNA extracted from PBMCs. Through Arm-PCR of CDR3 regions and iRepertoire HTBI primers, TCR beta libraries were built. One entry per CDR3 protein results from TCRdb running MiXCR on the multiplex PCR reads. Of roughly 400,000 distinct CDR3 sequences in the sample, roughly 20% were seen once. The specimen comprised peripheral blood mononuclear cells (PBMCs), sampled when the disease was refractory, from a patient treated with antithyroid drugs. Every receptor here comes from a female donor with Graves disease.

The rearrangement links TRBV4-1 to TRBJ1-5; 8 bases align to TRBD1. V lost 1 base and J lost 12; bases outside the gene matches: 11. The germline V gene encodes CDR1 MGHRA and CDR2 YSYEKL. This CDR3 is built from 15 residues. DNA for the CDR3: TGCGCCAGCAGCCAAGTCGGCCCAGGGGGCATACACCAGCATTTT. Residues: CASSQVGPGGIHQHF.

This clonotype has only a few counts. The rearrangement uses TRBV20-1 and TRBJ1-1; 12 bases are a match to TRBD1. V dropped 5 bases and J dropped 6; count of bases not matched to a gene: 7. The CDR3 has 14 residues. CDR1 is DFQATT and CDR2 is SNEGSKA in the germline V gene (reference sequence). The CDR3 here is CSALPGTGGPEAFF. As DNA, the CDR3 is TGCAGTGCTCTTCCCGGGACAGGGGGCCCTGAAGCTTTCTTT.

This chain uses TRBV6-1 with TRBJ2-7, with D tentatively TRBD1 or TRBD2 (6 bases each). The germline V gene encodes CDR1 MNHNS and CDR2 SASEGT. This CDR3 spans 15 amino acids. Trimming left V 5 bases short and J 7 bases short, with 21 bases between. CDR3 loop: CASSPSGQVGGEQYF. As DNA, the CDR3 is TGTGCCAGCAGTCCGTCGGGGCAGGTAGGGGGGGAGCAGTACTTC.

This clonotype was seen at least ten times. The chain is built from TRBV6-1 and TRBJ2-7, with D unclear. V was shortened by 6 bases and J by 3 bases, with 9 bases between the two germline ends. The CDR3 totals 12 residues. CDR1 and CDR2 (germline): MNHNS, SASEGT. In nucleotides, the CDR3 is TGTGCCAGCAGCGGCGGAGACTACGAGCAGTACTTC. It specifies CASSGGDYEQYF.

This clonotype was observed many times. The V and J genes are TRBV6-1 and TRBJ2-7; TRBD2 is a possible D gene (6 bases). Trimming removed 6 bases at V and 6 bases at J, with 18 bases between. This CDR3 spans 14 amino acids. Germline-derived CDR1 and CDR2 are MNHNS and SASEGT. In DNA form, the CDR3 reads TGTGCCAGCAGACCGCCTATAAGGGGAGGCGAGCAGTACTTC. Residues: CASRPPIRGGEQYF.

This clonotype was found many times. This chain links TRBV5-6 with TRBJ1-2; TRBD1 aligns across 7 bases. The V gene end was trimmed by 8 bases and the J gene end by 3 bases; junction bases not matched to a gene: 4. The CDR3 extends over 12 amino acids. CDR1 SGHDT and CDR2 YYEEEE come from the germline V gene. The CDR3 nucleotides read TGTGCCAGTCTTGGACAGGACTATGGCTACACCTTC. Protein sequence: CASLGQDYGYTF.

This clonotype was seen a handful of times. The rearrangement links TRBV4-2 to TRBJ2-7, with 11 bases that match TRBD2. The CDR3 contains 18 residues. Trimming at V came to 2 bases and at J to 0 bases, leaving 9 bases not matched to a gene. Germline CDR1 reads LGHNA; CDR2 reads YNFKEQ. The CDR3 bases are TGTGCCAGCAGCCAACGGGCGGTTAGCGGGAGGGCCTCCTACGAGCAGTACTTC. Translating it yields CASSQRAVSGRASYEQYF.